Listed here are 18 T cell receptor beta chains from one sample, sequenced in a study of CD8+CD57+ T cells in acquired aplastic anemia. Investigators profiled TCR beta VDJ and CDR3 from genomic DNA template. TCRdb recomputed calls from the reads with MiXCR, one row per CDR3 protein. The sample gives about 220,000 distinct CDR3 sequences, 34% of which show up once; roughly 1.1% is in the top ten. Sequenced material: sorted CD4+, CD8+, or CD8+CD57+ T cells (not recorded which) from PBMCs. These receptors came from a human donor in good health, serving as a control.

This clonotype was observed many times. The chain has TRBV7-2 and TRBJ2-7; 11 nucleotides agree with TRBD2. The J segment lost 0 bases and the V segment lost 3 bases, leaving 4 bases of the junction unmatched. Germline V CDR1 and CDR2: SGHTA, FQGNSA. The CDR3 consists of 16 residues. CDR3 region: CASSLRGTSGSYEQYF. The CDR3 DNA reads as TGTGCCAGCAGCTTGCGGGGGACTAGCGGCTCCTACGAGCAGTACTTC.

This clonotype came up many times. The rearrangement uses TRBV5-1 and TRBJ1-6, with no clear D. The V gene's germline CDR1 is SGHRS and CDR2 YFSETQ. The length of the CDR3 is 16 residues. V was clipped by 0 bases and J by 3 bases, with 10 bases between them. The CDR3 region has the DNA TGCGCCAGCAGCTTGGCCCCGGCGGGCTATAATTCACCCCTCCACTTT. This encodes CASSLAPAGYNSPLHF.

This rearrangement joins TRBV12-3 or TRBV12-4 to TRBJ1-2, with D maybe TRBD1 (5 bases). The CDR3 runs 15 residues. Trimming stripped 8 bases from V and 4 bases from J, with 20 bases between. CDR3 residues: CASGLGTGDFYGYTF. The CDR3 DNA follows: TGTGCCAGCGGCCTGGGGACGGGAGATTTCTATGGCTACACCTTC.

Many counts were recorded for this clonotype. The chain couples TRBV20-1 to TRBJ2-7; D is unresolved. The CDR3 sequence is 13 residues long. V was shortened by 6 bases and J by 2 bases, with 14 bases between the two germline ends. CDR1 and CDR2 (germline): DFQATT, SNEGSKA (reference sequence). The CDR3 loop is CSAGWEGAYEQYF. The CDR3 DNA sequence: TGCAGTGCGGGCTGGGAAGGCGCCTACGAGCAGTACTTC.

The chain carries TRBV10-1 and TRBJ2-7, with D maybe TRBD1 (6 bases). Trimming took 6 bases from V and 4 from J, leaving 16 bases between them. CDR3 length: 14 amino acids. Germline V CDR1 and CDR2: WNHNN, SYGVQD (reference sequence). The CDR3 protein is CASRGNRDTYEQYF. The CDR3 region has the DNA TGCGCCAGCAGAGGAAATCGGGACACATACGAGCAGTACTTC.

This clonotype occurred many times. The CDR3 spells CASSPIGGVTVYEQYF. DNA of the CDR3: TGTGCCAGCAGTCCGATCGGGGGGGTGACGGTCTACGAGCAGTACTTC. The genes are TRBV12-3 or TRBV12-4 and TRBJ2-7; the match to TRBD2 covers 8 bases. V dropped 5 bases and J dropped 3; count of bases not matched to a gene: 12. The CDR3 totals 16 residues.

In this sample, this clonotype turned up a few times. The chain joins TRBV11-1 to TRBJ2-4, with D perhaps TRBD2 (5 bases). CDR3 length: 16 amino acids. The germline CDR1 and CDR2 sequences are SGHAT and FQDESV (reference sequence). V was shortened by 1 base and J by 2 bases, with 12 bases between the two germline ends. CDR3 DNA: TGTGCCAGCAGCTTAGGTGGACTGAGCACCAAAAACATTCAGTACTTC. As protein: CASSLGGLSTKNIQYF.

This clonotype was found many times. This sequence joins TRBV5-5 and TRBJ1-2; tentative D call: TRBD1 (6 bases). With 1 base removed from V and 2 bases from J, the gap between germline ends came to 12 bases. The CDR3 has 15 residues. Germline CDR1 SGHKS, CDR2 YYEKEE (reference sequence). The CDR3 is CASSLWTAFNYGYTF. The CDR3 coding sequence is TGTGCCAGCAGCTTGTGGACAGCGTTCAACTATGGCTACACCTTC.

This clonotype was found many times. The chain links TRBV7-2 to TRBJ2-2, with TRBD1 identical over 7 bases. The CDR3 consists of 15 residues. Germline CDR1 SGHTA, CDR2 FQGNSA. With V trimmed by 5 bases and J by 2 bases, 5 bases remained unmatched. Written as DNA, the CDR3 is TGTGCCAGCAGCATCAGGGACAGAAACACCGGGGAGCTGTTTTTT. Its protein product is CASSIRDRNTGELFF.

This clonotype was picked up a small number of times. The chain is built from TRBV4-1 and TRBJ2-5; 15 bases are shared with TRBD2. V was pared by 6 bases and J by 2 bases, with 1 base of the junction left unmatched. The CDR3 is 15 residues long. Germline V CDR1 and CDR2: MGHRA, YSYEKL. The CDR3 bases are TGCGCCAGCAGAGGGACTAGCGGGGGGCAAGAGACCCAGTACTTC. Translation: CASRGTSGGQETQYF.

This clonotype has ten or more counts. The rearrangement uses TRBV5-4 and TRBJ2-7, with TRBD2 identical over 11 bases. This CDR3 has 15 residues. Trimming cost V 0 bases and J 3 bases; bases outside gene matches: 2. Germline loops: CDR1 SGHNT, CDR2 YYREEE (reference sequence). CDR3 nucleotide sequence: TGTGCCAGCAGCTTGGGAGGGACTAGCGGCTACGAGCAGTACTTC. It yields the protein CASSLGGTSGYEQYF.

There are many counts of this clonotype. The CDR3 loop is CASSTGTSGYNEQFF. The CDR3 coding sequence is TGTGCCAGTAGTACCGGGACTAGCGGCTACAATGAGCAGTTCTTC. The rearrangement links TRBV19 to TRBJ2-1; 11 bases match TRBD2. Germline V CDR1 and CDR2: LNHDA, SQIVND (reference sequence). After removal of 4 bases from V and 3 bases from J, the junction contained 2 bases not matched to a gene. The CDR3 extends over 15 amino acids. The variable domain in full, completed from reference TRBV19 and TRBJ2-1, reads DGGITQSPKYLFRKEGQNVTLSCEQNLNHDAMYWYRQDPGQGLRLIYYSQIVNDFQKGDIAEGYSVSREKKESFPLTVTSAQKNPTAFYLCASSTGTSGYNEQFFGPGTRLTVL.

This clonotype was recorded at least ten times. The rearrangement links TRBV29-1 to TRBJ2-5; D is undetermined. This CDR3 is built from 16 residues. The V and J ends lost 2 bases and 5 bases respectively, with 21 bases between them. Per the germline V gene, CDR1 is SQVTM and CDR2 is ANQGSEA. Here the CDR3 reads CSVETLGFELRETQYF. Here the CDR3 DNA reads TGCAGCGTTGAAACCCTGGGATTTGAGTTAAGGGAGACCCAGTACTTC.

This clonotype was seen ten or more times. A much more abundant neighbour one base away suggests this may be a read error. This rearrangement joins TRBV2 to TRBJ1-6, with D unresolved. Germline CDR1 reads SNHLY; CDR2 reads FYNNEI. This CDR3 is built from 14 residues. V was pared by 8 bases and J by 9 bases, with 17 bases between. CDR3 in amino acids: CASGVLPGGSPLHF. Here the CDR3 DNA reads TGTGCCAGCGGCGTCCTGCCAGGAGGTTCACCCCTCCACTTT.

This clonotype has ten or more counts. V usage is TRBV11-2 and J usage is TRBJ2-3; no definite D call. The V end lost 7 bases, the J end lost 2 bases, and 13 bases lay between the germline ends. This CDR3 spans 14 amino acids. The germline gives CDR1 SGHAT, CDR2 FQNNGV. As DNA, the CDR3 is TGTGCCAGCAAGTCCGGGCCAGTCACAGATACGCAGTATTTT. Translating gives CASKSGPVTDTQYF.

Note on this clonotype: The conserved phenylalanine or tryptophan is not found at the CDR3 terminus, so this likely reflects a read error. The chain employs TRBV4-2 and TRBJ2-4, with 10 positions matching TRBD1. The CDR3 has 15 amino acids. V lost 5 bases to trimming and J lost 7 bases; unmatched junction nucleotides: 8. Germline-derived CDR1 and CDR2 are LGHNA and YNFKEQ. CDR3 protein: CASSARRTGGNIQYL. CDR3 nucleotides: TGTGCCAGCAGCGCCCGAAGGACAGGGGGGAACATTCAGTACCTC.

This clonotype was picked up a small number of times. The chain has TRBV12-5 and TRBJ1-1, with TRBD1 matching over 7 bases. In germline, CDR1 is LGHNT, CDR2 FRNRAP. V gave up 0 bases and J gave up 2 bases; unmatched junction bases: 9. The CDR3 length is 17 residues. CDR3 region: CASGLVLMGQKNTEAFF. Written as DNA, the CDR3 is TGTGCTAGTGGTTTGGTACTTATGGGACAGAAAAACACTGAAGCTTTCTTT.

This clonotype was counted many times. The chain employs TRBV29-1 and TRBJ2-7; the D gene is possibly TRBD1 (5 bases). V lost 4 bases and J 0 bases, leaving 10 bases between the germline ends. The CDR3 spans 13 residues. In germline, CDR1 is SQVTM, CDR2 ANQGSEA. CDR3 residues: CSVVRGHSYEQYF. The CDR3 DNA reads as TGCAGCGTTGTAAGGGGCCACTCCTACGAGCAGTACTTC.